This TCR beta chain derives from a study of response to subunit inactivated influenza vaccine. Broader study findings: T cells newly recruited by each seasonal influenza vaccination are few, the authors suggested.

With respect to this clonotype: What it binds is unknown.

Germline V gene data show CDR1 as SQVTM and CDR2 as ANQGSEA. Germline trimming cut 4 bases from V and 8 bases from J; bases unmatched to any gene: 7. The CDR3 consists of 13 residues. Using its own MiXCR run on the RT-PCR reads, TCRdb lists one record per CDR3 protein. The sample consists of about 570,000 distinct CDR3 sequences, about 11% of them appearing once. The same data also went into a second study, on T cells expressing NK-cell markers. That study reports: 5'RACE template switching built TCR beta cDNA with unique molecular identifiers.

The genes are TRBV29-1 and TRBJ2-1, with 8 bases fitting TRBD2. This material consisted of PBMCs from blood, taken on the day of vaccination. This TCR came from a man aged 45-65 years who received an inactivated influenza vaccine. In nucleotides, the CDR3 is TGCAGCGTTGTAGGCGGGAGGAGCGATGAGCAGTTCTTC. It is translated as CSVVGGRSDEQFF.